This T cell receptor beta chain came from a study of spatial heterogeneity in lung cancer. Study-wide background: PBMC collected at follow-up were sequenced when available, a median of around 2 years after resection. Sequences of the beta chain were consistently detected in greater numbers than alpha-chain sequences.

Each CDR3 protein is one row after TCRdb ran MiXCR on the 5' RACE reads. Found here are some 30,000 distinct CDR3 sequences, roughly a tenth of them singletons; the top ten hold under 30%. Time point denoted: blood at routine non-recurrence follow-up after resection. The CDR3 spans 13 residues. Looked up from germline, CDR1 is SGHRS and CDR2 is YFSETQ. Trimming pared 1 base from V and 10 bases from J, leaving 12 bases between. The table lists this clonotype with a few counts. The sequence derives from a female donor with early-stage non-small cell lung cancer. The gene calls are TRBV5-1 and TRBJ2-1; TRBD2 might be the D (6 bases). The sample in question was PBMCs, obtained at follow-up. CDR3 bases: TGCGCCAGCAGCTTGTCCTCGGGGGTAGAGCAGTTCTTC. Its translation is CASSLSSGVEQFF.